Shown below are 28 T cell receptor beta chains from a single sample sequenced in a study of T cell clonality in common variable immunodeficiency. The repertoire was sequenced with immunoSEQ multiplex PCR; TCRdb's copy has only in-frame clones and lacks some. This sample carries around 2,700 clones and no singletons, and about 11% goes to the top ten. Study-wide results and caveats: Common variable immunodeficiency TCR beta sequences reportedly had fewer deletions and N-nucleotide insertions.

Their antigens remain unidentified. Sequenced input: peripheral blood mononuclear cells. Source of these receptors: a human donor with common variable immunodeficiency.

This clone was found a few times. The read stops 3 residues short of the end of the CDR3; the missing end is completed from the germline J gene. The genes are TRBV18 and TRBJ2-7, with 8 bases that match TRBD2. Germline CDR1 and CDR2: KGHSH and LQKENI. The CDR3 is 14 residues long. Losses at the gene ends were 3 bases for V and 1 base for J; bases not matched to a gene: 2. Incomplete CDR3 DNA: TGTGCCAGCTCACCTAGCGGGGTTTCCTACGAG. Protein: CASSPSGVSYE. The full CDR3 protein reads CASSPSGVSYEQYF.

This clone is hyperexpanded (1% or more) within its sample. The read terminates 3 residues ahead of where the CDR3 ends, so the germline J gene completes it. V usage is TRBV29-1 and J usage is TRBJ2-3; D possibly corresponds to TRBD1 (5 bases). Germline V gene lookup returns CDR1 SQVTM and CDR2 ANQGSEA. This CDR3 comprises 17 residues. Trimming left V 0 bases short and J 3 bases short, with 19 bases between. The sequenced CDR3 bases are TGCAGCGTTGAAGATCTTCTGGGGCCCGGCAGGACAGATACG. This encodes CSVEDLLGPGRTDT. Given in full, the CDR3 is CSVEDLLGPGRTDTQYF.

By share, this clone counts as medium-sized. The CDR3 end lies 3 residues beyond the end of the read and is filled in from the germline J gene. V usage is TRBV6-1 and J usage is TRBJ1-2, with D possibly being TRBD1 (5 bases). V was clipped by 2 bases and J by 2 bases, with 18 bases between them. Germline CDR1 MNHNS, CDR2 SASEGT. The CDR3 consists of 17 residues. The CDR3 loop reads CASSEFYRSSSNYGYTF. CDR3 DNA (partial): TGTGCCAGCAGTGAATTTTACAGGAGCTCGAGCAACTATGGC.

This clone was found many times. Read data end 3 residues before the CDR3 end; the end is taken from the germline J gene. V is TRBV2 and J is TRBJ1-6, with a weak D call TRBD1 (5 bases). The V gene's germline CDR1 is SNHLY and CDR2 FYNNEI. The CDR3 is 14 amino acids. V was cut by 3 bases and J by 9 bases, with 12 bases left in between. The CDR3 protein is CASSEGQGSSPLHF. CDR3 DNA (partial): TGTGCCAGCAGTGAGGGGCAGGGAAGTTCACCC.

By proportion, this clone is medium-sized. The sequence runs out 3 residues before the end of the CDR3; the remainder is reconstructed from the germline J gene. V usage is TRBV19 and J usage is TRBJ2-7; 9 nucleotides line up with TRBD1. The CDR3 has 13 residues. With V trimmed by 6 bases and J by 6 bases, 6 bases remained unmatched. The germline V gene has CDR1 LNHDA and CDR2 SQIVND (reference sequence). CDR3 residues: CASSRTGAPEQYF. The covered CDR3 bases are TGTGCCAGTAGCCGGACAGGGGCCCCCGAG.

This clone is termed medium-sized. The read comes to an end 3 residues before the CDR3 does, leaving the germline J gene to fill in the end. The J gene is TRBJ2-7, the V gene TRBV2; the D gene is possibly TRBD2 (7 bases). The CDR3 sequence is 14 residues long. V was clipped by 4 bases and J by 6 bases, with 16 bases between them. Germline-derived CDR1 and CDR2 are SNHLY and FYNNEI. The covered CDR3 bases are TGTGCCAGCAGTGTGGGTGGGGGGGCCGGCGAG. This sequence encodes CASSVGGGAGE. The complete CDR3 protein is CASSVGGGAGEQYF.

This clone is medium-sized (0.01 to 0.1%) in the sample. The read is 3 residues too short to cover the CDR3 end, so that end is filled in from the germline J gene. This chain links TRBV15 with TRBJ2-1; tentative D call: TRBD1 (6 bases). The CDR3 has 14 residues. Deletions cut 1 base from V and 8 bases from J, with 12 bases between. CDR1 and CDR2 (germline): LNHNV, YYDKDF (reference sequence). The CDR3 bases that were read are TGTGCCACCAGCAGAGCCAGGGGTATCTATGAG. It is translated as CATSRARGIYE. The entire CDR3 sequence reads CATSRARGIYEQFF.

Regarding this clone: The read gets to within 3 residues of the CDR3 end, and the germline J gene fills in the rest. J is TRBJ1-1 and V is TRBV7-9; D remains unclear. Germline V gives CDR1 SEHNR, CDR2 FQNEAQ (reference sequence). Trimming cost V 6 bases and J 3 bases, with 14 bases left between them. CDR3 length: 14 residues. The part of the CDR3 DNA that was read is TGTGCCAGCAGTCTTGCGGGGTTGCACACTGAA. Protein sequence: CASSLAGLHTE. The CDR3 as a whole reads CASSLAGLHTEAFF.

This clone is labeled medium-sized. The CDR3 extends 3 residues past the end of the read, so its final part is completed from the germline J gene. The gene calls are TRBV19 and TRBJ2-6; 7 nucleotides line up with TRBD1. CDR3 length: 16 residues. The V segment lost 8 bases and the J segment 3 bases; nucleotides outside the gene matches: 10. Germline loops: CDR1 LNHDA, CDR2 SQIVND (reference sequence). The CDR3 region is CASSQGILRGANVLTF. The part of the CDR3 DNA that was read is TGTGCCAGTTCACAGGGGATCCTCCGTGGGGCCAACGTC.

Within the sample, this clone is medium-sized (0.01 to 0.1%). The CDR3 goes on 3 residues after the read ends, and that part is filled in from the germline J gene. The V call is TRBV5-1, the J call TRBJ2-7, with a possible D match to TRBD1 (6 bases). The CDR3 extends over 14 amino acids. Germline V gives CDR1 SGHRS, CDR2 YFSETQ. V gave up 1 base and J gave up 5 bases, with 13 bases separating them. The sequenced CDR3 bases are TGCGCCAGCAGCTTGACCAGGGGCTTCGACGAG. Its protein product is CASSLTRGFDE. The full CDR3 protein is CASSLTRGFDEQYF.

This clone is medium-sized in the sample. The read falls 3 residues short of the CDR3 end, and the missing part is taken from the germline J gene. The rearrangement links TRBV7-3 to TRBJ2-7; the D gene is possibly TRBD2 (7 bases). CDR1 and CDR2 (germline): SGHTA, FQGTGA. The CDR3 is made up of 19 amino acids. Trimming left V 1 base short and J 5 bases short, with 27 bases between. The DNA read from the CDR3 is TGTGCCAGCAGCTTAATCGGTTACTGGGGGGGCCATCCGCATCACGAG. This gives the protein CASSLIGYWGGHPHHE. Given in full, the CDR3 is CASSLIGYWGGHPHHEQYF.

To note about this clone: The sequenced fragment ends 3 residues before the CDR3 boundary, so the rest is inferred from the germline J gene. V gene TRBV18 combines with J gene TRBJ2-7; TRBD2 might be the D (6 bases). Trimming took off 3 bases at V and 6 bases at J, with 15 bases between the two ends. The CDR3 contains 14 residues. Germline V gene data show CDR1 as KGHSH and CDR2 as LQKENI. CDR3 in amino acids: CASSPSGRLLEQYF. CDR3 DNA (partial): TGTGCCAGCTCACCGTCGGGGAGGCTCCTCGAG. The full variable domain, completed using reference TRBV18 and TRBJ2-7, is NAGVMQNPRHLVRRRGQEARLRCSPMKGHSHVYWYRQLPEEGLKFMVYLQKENIIDESGMPKERFSAEFPKEGPSILRIQQVVRGDSAAYFCASSPSGRLLEQYFGPGTRLTVT.

This clone has just a few counts. The CDR3 end falls 3 residues outside the read, so it is completed with the germline J gene. The chain combines TRBV23-1 with TRBJ2-5; D is uncertain. TRBV23-1 is an open reading frame whose function is uncertain. The CDR3 length is 16 residues. V lost 0 bases, J lost 6 bases, and 17 bases lay in between. The covered CDR3 bases are TGCGCCAGCAGTCAATCGCTACCGCTTAGCAATAAGACC. Translating gives CASSQSLPLSNKT. Given in full, the CDR3 is CASSQSLPLSNKTQYF.

This clone was picked up many times. The read halts 3 residues ahead of the CDR3 end, with the missing end drawn from the germline J gene. V and J are TRBV12-3 or TRBV12-4 and TRBJ2-1; 7 positions match TRBD1. This CDR3 is built from 15 residues. Trimming removed 6 bases from V and 7 bases from J; junction bases left unmatched: 12. CDR3 amino acids: CASRVTGARGNEQFF. The CDR3 DNA, read in part, is TGTGCCAGCAGGGTAACAGGGGCCAGGGGGAATGAG.

This clone showed up just a few times. The DNA ends 3 residues before the CDR3 does, and the rest of the CDR3 is filled in from the germline J gene. The J gene is TRBJ2-1, the V gene TRBV7-2; 8 bases align to TRBD1. V was clipped by 0 bases and J by 4 bases; unmatched bases: 2. The CDR3 length is 15 residues. In germline, CDR1 is SGHTA, CDR2 FQGNSA. Incomplete CDR3 DNA: TGTGCCAGCAGCTTAGCGTGGACAGGGTACAATGAG. Its translation: CASSLAWTGYNE. The CDR3 as a whole reads CASSLAWTGYNEQFF.

This clone turned up a few times. Read coverage stops 3 residues before the CDR3 terminus; the germline J gene supplies the remainder. V and J are TRBV7-9 and TRBJ2-7; D perhaps matches TRBD2 (5 bases). In germline, CDR1 is SEHNR, CDR2 FQNEAQ (reference sequence). There are 14 residues in the CDR3. Trimming cost V 3 bases and J 4 bases, with 13 bases left between them. The CDR3 here is CASSLDSPPYEQYF. CDR3 bases read: TGTGCCAGCAGCTTGGACTCCCCCCCTTACGAG.

This clone counts as medium-sized. Coverage ceases 3 residues before the CDR3 finishes, and the germline J gene fills in the end. This rearrangement joins TRBV20-1 to TRBJ1-5, with TRBD1 matching over 9 bases. This CDR3 region has 16 residues. CDR1 DFQATT and CDR2 SNEGSKA come from the germline V gene (reference sequence). V was pared by 4 bases and J by 3 bases, with 10 bases of the junction left unmatched. This CDR3 reads CSAMSMGQGNNQPQHF. The CDR3 bases that were read are TGCAGTGCTATGTCCATGGGACAGGGTAACAATCAGCCC.

In its sample, this clone ranks as medium-sized. The CDR3 goes on 3 residues after the read ends, and that part is filled in from the germline J gene. V usage is TRBV5-1 and J usage is TRBJ2-3; 10 nucleotides agree with TRBD1. The germline CDR1 and CDR2 sequences are SGHRS and YFSETQ. The V gene end was trimmed by 7 bases and the J gene end by 2 bases; junction bases not matched to a gene: 4. The CDR3 runs to 14 residues. The part of the CDR3 DNA that was read is TGCGCCAGCGCCGGGACAGGGGTCACAGATACG. Translated: CASAGTGVTDT. The CDR3 in its entirety is CASAGTGVTDTQYF.

This clone was seen a handful of times. The read ends 3 residues shy of where the CDR3 ends; the end is completed using the germline J gene. V and J are TRBV19 and TRBJ1-4, with a possible D match to TRBD1 (5 bases). V dropped 5 bases and J dropped 10 bases, with 14 bases sitting between them. The V gene's germline CDR1 is LNHDA and CDR2 SQIVND (reference sequence). This CDR3 spans 13 amino acids. This chain's CDR3 is CASSPPDSVKLFF. Partial CDR3 DNA: TGTGCCAGTAGTCCTCCCGACAGTGTAAAA.

This clone is medium-sized (0.01 to 0.1%) in the sample. The DNA ends 3 residues before the CDR3 does, and the rest of the CDR3 is filled in from the germline J gene. The J gene is TRBJ1-5, the V gene TRBV27; 9 bases fit TRBD1. This CDR3 region has 16 residues. V was pared by 7 bases and J by 3 bases, with 10 bases of the junction left unmatched. Germline CDR1 and CDR2: MNHEY and SMNVEV (reference sequence). CDR3 protein: CASKLLTGGANQPQHF. The CDR3 DNA, read in part, is TGTGCCAGCAAACTATTGACAGGGGGAGCCAATCAGCCC.

This clone is deemed medium-sized. The read halts 3 residues ahead of the CDR3 end, with the missing end drawn from the germline J gene. This sequence joins TRBV6-1 and TRBJ1-6; TRBD1 might be the D (5 bases). Germline CDR1 and CDR2: MNHNS and SASEGT. V lost 4 bases to trimming and J lost 4 bases, with 8 bases between them. This CDR3 region has 14 residues. The CDR3 region is CASSAGPYNSPLHF. Incomplete CDR3 DNA: TGTGCCAGCAGTGCAGGGCCTTATAATTCACCC.

This clone was seen at least ten times. The CDR3 is cut off 3 residues early in the read; its end comes from the germline J gene. This chain links TRBV20-1 with TRBJ1-2, with a weak D call TRBD1 (6 bases). CDR1 is DFQATT, CDR2 SNEGSKA, per germline (reference sequence). The CDR3 is 11 residues long. Incomplete CDR3 DNA: TGCAGTGCTCTCAGGGGCAGCGGC. This sequence encodes CSALRGSG. The whole CDR3 is CSALRGSGYTF.

Points on this clone: The read comes to an end 3 residues before the CDR3 does, leaving the germline J gene to fill in the end. This sequence joins TRBV2 and TRBJ1-5, with D unclear. Trimming removed 5 bases from V and 2 bases from J, with 7 bases in between. The CDR3 runs 13 residues. Germline V gene lookup returns CDR1 SNHLY and CDR2 FYNNEI. Partial CDR3 DNA: TGTGCCAGCAGTTTTCAGGGCAATCAGCCC. Amino acids: CASSFQGNQP. In full, the CDR3 reads CASSFQGNQPQHF.

This clone was found many times. Read data end 3 residues before the CDR3 end; the end is taken from the germline J gene. V and J are TRBV7-6 and TRBJ1-2; 9 nucleotides align to TRBD1. The V segment lost 5 bases and the J segment 6 bases; nucleotides outside the gene matches: 7. Germline assignment: CDR1 SGHVS and CDR2 FNYEAQ. The CDR3 is made up of 14 amino acids. Here the CDR3 reads CASSPGQGRDGYTF. CDR3 DNA (partial): TGTGCCAGCAGCCCGGGACAGGGACGTGATGGC.

The sample holds a few counts of this clone. The read terminates 3 residues ahead of where the CDR3 ends, so the germline J gene completes it. The V and J genes are TRBV30 and TRBJ2-3; tentative D call: TRBD1 (5 bases). Germline values: CDR1 GTSNPN, CDR2 SVGIG (reference sequence). The CDR3 length is 11 residues. The CDR3 sequence is CAWSVRATQYF. The CDR3 DNA, read in part, is TGTGCCTGGAGTGTCAGGGCAACG.

This clone is medium-sized within its sample. The read falls 3 residues short of the CDR3 end, and the missing part is taken from the germline J gene. The V and J genes are TRBV19 and TRBJ2-4; TRBD1 might be the D (5 bases). The V end was cut by 2 bases, the J end by 8 bases, with 10 bases between. Looked up from germline, CDR1 is LNHDA and CDR2 is SQIVND (reference sequence). The CDR3 covers 13 residues. CDR3: CASSIRGTDIQYF. CDR3 DNA, as far as it was read: TGTGCCAGTAGTATAAGGGGTACTGACATT.

This clone was detected a few times. Coverage ceases 3 residues before the CDR3 finishes, and the germline J gene fills in the end. This chain links TRBV7-2 with TRBJ2-7; no clear D. Germline CDR1 is SGHTA and CDR2 is FQGNSA. V was cut by 5 bases and J by 0 bases, with 11 bases left in between. This CDR3 has 14 residues. Incomplete CDR3 DNA: TGTGCCAGCAGCCCACCCGGTGGCTCCTACGAG. Residues: CASSPPGGSYE. The full-length CDR3 reads as CASSPPGGSYEQYF.

By proportion, this clone is medium-sized. The CDR3 end is not reached by the read, which stops 3 residues before it; the germline J gene fills it in. V gene TRBV6-1 combines with J gene TRBJ1-1; D remains ambiguous. Germline loops: CDR1 MNHNS, CDR2 SASEGT. The CDR3 totals 14 residues. The V end lost 3 bases, the J end lost 1 base, and 9 bases lay between the germline ends. The CDR3: CASSDLFGNTEAFF. CDR3 DNA (partial): TGTGCCAGCAGTGACCTATTCGGGAACACTGAA.